These 11 T cell receptor beta chains were all obtained from the same sample, sequenced in a study of T cells in localized non-small cell lung cancer. Method: immunoSEQ multiplex PCR; TCRdb's copy keeps in-frame clones and lacks some. This sample has fewer than 25,000 clones; about nine tenths occur once, and the top ten carry approximately 2.7%. Specimen: peripheral blood, collected before any cancer treatment. Every receptor here comes from a woman aged 35-75 years with stage I lung adenocarcinoma.

The rearrangement uses TRBV19 and TRBJ1-1, with no clear D. The CDR3 spans 15 residues. Germline assignment: CDR1 LNHDA and CDR2 SQIVND (reference sequence). Trimming pared 5 bases from V and 1 base from J, leaving 14 bases between. CDR3 protein: CASSLSLRGNTEAFF. Here the CDR3 DNA reads TGTGCCAGTAGTCTTTCCCTAAGAGGGAACACTGAAGCTTTCTTT.

In this sample, this clone turned up a few times. The chain recombines TRBV6-4 with TRBJ1-5; D remains ambiguous. The CDR3 length is 13 residues. Germline V gene lookup returns CDR1 MRHNA and CDR2 SNTAGT. The V and J ends lost 3 bases and 4 bases respectively, with 7 bases between them. The CDR3 loop is CASSEYENQPQHF. The CDR3 nucleotides read TGTGCCAGCAGTGAATATGAGAATCAGCCCCAGCATTTT.

V and J are TRBV7-2 and TRBJ2-5, with a weak D call TRBD1 (5 bases). Trimming pared 6 bases from V and 1 base from J, leaving 9 bases between. This CDR3 contains 13 residues. From germline, CDR1 is SGHTA and CDR2 FQGNSA. CDR3 protein: CASSSGSQETQYF. The CDR3 nucleotides are TGTGCCAGCAGTTCAGGGTCCCAAGAGACCCAGTACTTC.

The genes are TRBV7-2 and TRBJ1-3; TRBD1 is a possible D gene (6 bases). CDR1 and CDR2 (germline): SGHTA, FQGNSA. Between the trimmed V and J ends, which lost 5 bases and 2 bases, there was a span of 19 bases. The CDR3 sequence is 17 residues long. The CDR3 region has the DNA TGTGCCAGCAGCGCTCAAAGGGGTTCAGGGGCTGGAAACACCATATATTTT. Encoded protein: CASSAQRGSGAGNTIYF.

The chain carries TRBV28 and TRBJ1-4; D is undetermined. CDR3 length equals 14 residues. In germline, CDR1 is MDHEN, CDR2 SYDVKM. Trimming pared 3 bases from V and 3 bases from J, leaving 8 bases between. CDR3 region: CASSFAGANEKLFF. The CDR3 region has the DNA TGTGCCAGCAGTTTCGCGGGAGCTAATGAAAAACTGTTTTTT. The full variable domain, completed using reference TRBV28 and TRBJ1-4, is DVKVTQSSRYLVKRTGEKVFLECVQDMDHENMFWYRQDPGLGLRLIYFSYDVKMKEKGDIPEGYSVSREKKERFSLILESASTNQTSMYLCASSFAGANEKLFFGSGTQLSVL.

The gene calls are TRBV5-1 and TRBJ1-1, with 8 bases that match TRBD1. Germline V gene data show CDR1 as SGHRS and CDR2 as YFSETQ. The CDR3 loop spans 17 amino acids. Trimming at V came to 1 base and at J to 1 base, leaving 9 bases not matched to a gene. The DNA of the CDR3 is TGCGCCAGCAGCTTGAGGGCAGGGGGCGGGAGGAACACTGAAGCTTTCTTT. It is translated as CASSLRAGGGRNTEAFF.

About this clone itself: A much bigger clone sits one base away, suggesting this may be a read error. The same CDR3 arises from other DNA sequences in this sample as well. The chain employs TRBV5-1 and TRBJ2-7; D is unclear. Germline V lookup: CDR1 SGHRS, CDR2 YFSETQ. The V gene lost 2 bases and the J gene lost 3 bases, with 6 bases spanning the gap. The CDR3 extends over 12 amino acids. CDR3 residues: CASSFGGYEQYF. CDR3 sequence (DNA): TGCGCCAGCAGCTTCGGCGGCTACGAGCAGTACTTC.

This clone has just one count. The chain has TRBV19 and TRBJ1-1; D uncertain. The ends were cut back, 3 bases at V and 0 bases at J, with 8 bases in the middle. CDR1 and CDR2 (germline): LNHDA, SQIVND (reference sequence). The CDR3 covers 14 residues. CDR3 in amino acids: CASSINGMNTEAFF. In nucleotides, the CDR3 is TGTGCCAGTAGTATTAACGGGATGAACACTGAAGCTTTCTTT.

The chain links TRBV7-9 to TRBJ2-1; D possibly corresponds to TRBD2 (5 bases). Per the germline V gene, CDR1 is SEHNR and CDR2 is FQNEAQ (reference sequence). CDR3 length equals 16 residues. V lost 3 bases, J lost 0 bases, and 12 bases lay in between. The CDR3 is CASSLDEGFSYNEQFF. The CDR3 DNA reads TGTGCCAGCAGCTTGGACGAGGGCTTCTCCTACAATGAGCAGTTCTTC.

This clone appeared once. V is TRBV28 and J is TRBJ2-7; TRBD2 aligns across 12 bases. Germline V CDR1 and CDR2: MDHEN, SYDVKM. V lost 6 bases and J lost 4; bases outside the gene matches: 10. This CDR3 has 16 residues. CDR3 sequence: CASSPWTSGKSYEQYF. The CDR3 coding sequence is TGTGCCAGCAGCCCTTGGACTAGCGGGAAAAGTTACGAGCAGTACTTC.

This rearrangement joins TRBV27 to TRBJ2-7; tentatively, D is TRBD1 or TRBD2 (5 bases each). The CDR3 is 16 residues long. Trimming took off 4 bases at V and 5 bases at J, with 21 bases between the two ends. From germline, CDR1 is MNHEY and CDR2 SMNVEV (reference sequence). Here the CDR3 DNA reads TGTGCCAGCAGTTCCACGTGGGACGCCCAGAGGAACGAGCAGTACTTC. Amino acid sequence: CASSSTWDAQRNEQYF.